The 22 T cell receptor beta chains given below trace back to one sample, sequenced in a study of T cell repertoires in cytomegalovirus infection. MiXCR, applied by TCRdb to the reads, yields one record per CDR3 protein. The sample has over 150,000 distinct CDR3 sequences; about a sixth are singletons. Sequencing was carried out using CD8+ T cells from PBMCs. The receptor set was obtained from a human donor in good health (CMV status not recorded). Some clones in this sample may be carry-over from other donors' samples.

This clonotype was seen only a few times. This rearrangement joins TRBV6-5 to TRBJ1-2; D ambiguous. Trimming stripped 2 bases from V and 8 bases from J, with 18 bases between. The germline V gene encodes CDR1 MNHEY and CDR2 SVGAGI. CDR3 length: 15 amino acids. The CDR3 nucleotides are TGTGCCAGCAGTTACCCTACGGGCGGGCCTGACGGCTACACCTTC. Translated: CASSYPTGGPDGYTF.

The chain carries TRBV7-2 and TRBJ2-1, with TRBD1 identical over 8 bases. After removal of 1 base from V and 8 bases from J, the junction contained 7 bases not matched to a gene. Germline V CDR1 and CDR2: SGHTA, FQGNSA. The CDR3 is 15 amino acids. The CDR3 is CASSLDDRGKHEQFF. CDR3 in DNA: TGTGCCAGCAGCTTAGATGACAGGGGAAAACATGAGCAGTTCTTC.

This clonotype was observed a few times. This chain uses TRBV7-2 with TRBJ1-6; D may be TRBD1 (5 bases). Trimming stripped 0 bases from V and 8 bases from J, with 14 bases between. This CDR3 has 16 residues. Per germline, CDR1 SGHTA and CDR2 FQGNSA. The CDR3 is CASSLAPGRKDSPLHF. DNA of the CDR3: TGTGCCAGCAGCTTAGCCCCGGGGCGCAAAGATTCACCCCTCCACTTT.

The CDR3 region has the DNA TGCAGCGTTCCCATCCAAGTGCAAGAGACCCAGTACTTC. Protein sequence: CSVPIQVQETQYF. The chain employs TRBV29-1 and TRBJ2-5; no reliable D call. The CDR3 extends over 13 amino acids. V was clipped by 5 bases and J by 2 bases, with 12 bases between them. Germline-derived CDR1 and CDR2 are SQVTM and ANQGSEA.

This rearrangement joins TRBV4-1 to TRBJ2-2, with D perhaps TRBD2 (5 bases). The CDR3 extends over 14 amino acids. Trimming stripped 0 bases from V and 4 bases from J, with 6 bases between. Germline CDR1 is MGHRA and CDR2 is YSYEKL. The CDR3 nucleotides read TGCGCCAGCAGCCAAGATGAGGGCACCGGGGAGCTGTTTTTT. Amino acid sequence: CASSQDEGTGELFF.

The chain links TRBV7-6 to TRBJ2-3; TRBD1 matches 8 bases. The V gene end was trimmed by 5 bases and the J gene end by 4 bases; junction bases not matched to a gene: 14. The CDR3 is made up of 17 amino acids. CDR1 is SGHVS, CDR2 FNYEAQ, per germline. This CDR3 is CASSDTLGRGRADTQYF. CDR3 bases: TGTGCCAGCAGCGACACCTTGGGCAGGGGGCGTGCAGATACGCAGTATTTT.

The genes are TRBV2 and TRBJ2-1; D is uncertain. The CDR3 is 13 residues long. Trimming left V 3 bases short and J 5 bases short, with 8 bases between. Germline CDR1 is SNHLY and CDR2 is FYNNEI. CDR3 amino acids: CASSESPNNEQFF. CDR3 sequence (DNA): TGTGCCAGCAGTGAGAGCCCTAACAATGAGCAGTTCTTC.

V is TRBV28 and J is TRBJ2-4; no clear D gene. Germline V gene lookup returns CDR1 MDHEN and CDR2 SYDVKM. The germline V and J ends were trimmed by 3 bases and 7 bases, with 7 bases remaining between them. The CDR3 consists of 12 residues. The CDR3 is CASSFSTNIQYF. The DNA of the CDR3 is TGTGCCAGCAGTTTCAGCACTAACATTCAGTACTTC.

Written as DNA, the CDR3 is TGTGCCAGCAGCCCCGAAACGTCAGGTGCCATAGCCCAGTACTTC. Protein sequence: CASSPETSGAIAQYF. The chain has TRBV7-9 and TRBJ2-5; D gene uncertain. The CDR3 length is 15 residues. CDR1 SEHNR and CDR2 FQNEAQ come from the germline V gene (reference sequence). Trimming cost V 5 bases and J 9 bases, with 22 bases left between them.

The chain employs TRBV7-9 and TRBJ2-2; D ambiguous. V was pared by 3 bases and J by 0 bases, with 11 bases between. This CDR3 region has 16 residues. Looked up from germline, CDR1 is SEHNR and CDR2 is FQNEAQ (reference sequence). CDR3 sequence: CASSLDASANTGELFF. The CDR3 DNA sequence: TGTGCCAGCAGCTTGGACGCCTCGGCGAACACCGGGGAGCTGTTTTTT.

The sample holds a few counts of this clonotype. V usage is TRBV12-3 or TRBV12-4 and J usage is TRBJ2-5; possible D gene TRBD1, 6 bases. The length of the CDR3 is 14 residues. Deletions cut 3 bases from V and 5 bases from J, with 13 bases between. The chain's CDR3 is CASSFQGPSETQYF. CDR3 coding DNA: TGTGCCAGCAGTTTTCAGGGGCCCTCGGAGACCCAGTACTTC.

This clonotype came up a few times. V and J are TRBV10-3 and TRBJ2-5, with D perhaps matching TRBD1 (5 bases). The CDR3 length is 12 residues. V was trimmed by 3 bases and J by 5 bases, leaving 7 bases between them. The germline gives CDR1 ENHRY, CDR2 SYGVKD. The CDR3 loop is CAISEQVETQYF. The DNA of the CDR3 is TGTGCCATCAGTGAACAGGTGGAGACCCAGTACTTC.

This clonotype has only a few counts. The genes are TRBV7-2 and TRBJ1-2; 7 nucleotides match TRBD1. Per germline, CDR1 SGHTA and CDR2 FQGNSA. The CDR3 is 13 residues long. Germline trimming cut 5 bases from V and 5 bases from J; bases unmatched to any gene: 5. CDR3 protein: CASSIDRDYGYTF. CDR3 sequence (DNA): TGTGCCAGCAGCATTGACAGGGATTATGGCTACACCTTC. Supplemented by reference TRBV7-2 and TRBJ1-2, the full variable domain reads GAGVSQSPSNKVTEKGKDVELRCDPISGHTALYWYRQSLGQGLEFLIYFQGNSAPDKSGLPSDRFSAERTGGSVSTLTIQRTQQEDSAVYLCASSIDRDYGYTFGSGTRLTVV.

This chain connects TRBV25-1 to TRBJ1-2, with D maybe TRBD1 (5 bases). Germline V gene lookup returns CDR1 MGHDK and CDR2 SYGVNS. The CDR3 covers 15 residues. V lost 0 bases to trimming and J lost 3 bases, with 11 bases between them. CDR3 DNA: TGTGCCAGCAGTGAATATATGGGGGTCGACTATGGCTACACCTTC. Amino acids: CASSEYMGVDYGYTF.

About this clonotype: A much larger clone lies a single base off, so this may be a read error. CDR3 coding DNA: TGTGCCAGCAGCATGAAAGTAAATGAGCAGTTCTTC. It encodes CASSMKVNEQFF. The V gene is TRBV7-8, the J gene TRBJ2-1; D unclear. Germline CDR1 and CDR2: SGHVS and FQNEAQ. The germline V and J ends were trimmed by 5 bases and 7 bases, with 9 bases remaining between them. This CDR3 has 12 residues.

This chain links TRBV6-2 or TRBV6-3 with TRBJ2-1, with 8 bases identical to TRBD2. The V and J ends lost 0 bases and 2 bases, in that order; junction bases with no gene match: 3. Germline CDR1 MNHEY, CDR2 SVGEGT. The CDR3 is 16 amino acids. CDR3 nucleotides: TGTGCCAGCAGTTACTCCGCGGGGGGACCCTACAATGAGCAGTTCTTC. Residues: CASSYSAGGPYNEQFF.

At least ten counts were recorded for this clonotype. The chain links TRBV4-3 to TRBJ1-5; unclear D gene. Trimming removed 0 bases at V and 5 bases at J, with 11 bases between. The length of the CDR3 is 15 residues. Germline V lookup: CDR1 LGHNA, CDR2 YSLEER. The CDR3 protein is CASSQEARIHQPQHF. CDR3 in DNA: TGCGCCAGCAGCCAAGAAGCAAGAATTCATCAGCCCCAGCATTTT.

This clonotype was seen a handful of times. The chain carries TRBV6-2 or TRBV6-3 and TRBJ1-6; D unresolved. The V gene's germline CDR1 is MNHEY and CDR2 SVGEGT. The V end lost 4 bases, the J end lost 8 bases, and 15 bases lay between the germline ends. This CDR3 is built from 15 residues. In DNA, the CDR3 is TGTGCCAGCAGTTCTCTGCGGAGGTTGGATTCACCCCTCCACTTT. Its protein is CASSSLRRLDSPLHF.

The chain is built from TRBV12-3 or TRBV12-4 and TRBJ1-1; 9 bases fit TRBD1. The CDR3 length is 14 residues. Trimming removed 8 bases from V and 1 base from J; junction bases left unmatched: 5. CDR3 DNA: TGTGCCAGCGATCAGACAGGGGGGAACACTGAAGCTTTCTTT. This translates into CASDQTGGNTEAFF.

Worth noting for this clonotype: As the CDR3 is not closed by the conserved phenylalanine or tryptophan, this likely results from a read error. The chain employs TRBV4-1 and TRBJ2-7; D ambiguous. Germline CDR1 reads MGHRA; CDR2 reads YSYEKL. With 2 bases removed from V and 2 bases from J, the gap between germline ends came to 10 bases. The CDR3 is 14 amino acids. The CDR3 protein is CASSQPAGAYEQYL. DNA for the CDR3: TGCGCCAGCAGCCAACCTGCAGGCGCCTACGAGCAGTACTTG.

This clonotype was detected a few times. The rearrangement links TRBV28 to TRBJ2-3; 8 bases are a match to TRBD1. V dropped 3 bases and J dropped 4; count of bases not matched to a gene: 6. Germline V CDR1 and CDR2: MDHEN, SYDVKM. This CDR3 has 15 amino acids. CDR3 loop: CASSLVGQGPDTQYF. CDR3 in DNA: TGTGCCAGCAGTTTGGTAGGACAGGGCCCAGATACGCAGTATTTT. The full variable domain, rest sourced from reference TRBV28 and TRBJ2-3, is DVKVTQSSRYLVKRTGEKVFLECVQDMDHENMFWYRQDPGLGLRLIYFSYDVKMKEKGDIPEGYSVSREKKERFSLILESASTNQTSMYLCASSLVGQGPDTQYFGPGTRLTVL.

This clonotype was observed a handful of times. The rearrangement joins TRBV7-2 to TRBJ1-1, with TRBD1 matching over 11 bases. Germline loops: CDR1 SGHTA, CDR2 FQGNSA. V dropped 5 bases and J dropped 4; count of bases not matched to a gene: 12. The CDR3 has 17 amino acids. The CDR3 loop is CASSLGTGGTVGTEAFF. The CDR3, as DNA: TGTGCCAGCAGCCTAGGGACAGGGGGGACTGTTGGCACTGAAGCTTTCTTT.